This T cell receptor beta chain emerged from a study of T cell clonotyping in hematopoietic cell transplantation. Study-wide results and caveats: No sorting was done, leaving CD4 and CD8 contributions mixed.

Indicated time point: recipient sample about 28 days before transplant, after cytoreduction. Concerning this clone itself: Its specificity is unknown.

Looked up from germline, CDR1 is SGDLS and CDR2 is YYNGEE. The V end lost 2 bases, the J end lost 6 bases, and 5 bases lay between the germline ends. This CDR3 region has 12 residues. Repertoires were generated with immunoSEQ multiplex PCR, while TCRdb's copy carries only in-frame clones and drops some. In the table there are about 21,000 clones, roughly 88% of which are singletons. The V gene is TRBV9, the J gene TRBJ2-2; D gene uncertain. Sample: peripheral blood mononuclear cells, taken before stem cell transplant. This clonotype originated in a man aged 18 to 29 with biphenotypic leukemia. Some clones in this sample may be carry-over from other donors' samples. The CDR3 reads CASSVAPGELFF. The CDR3, as DNA: TGTGCCAGCAGCGTTGCCCCCGGGGAGCTGTTTTTT.